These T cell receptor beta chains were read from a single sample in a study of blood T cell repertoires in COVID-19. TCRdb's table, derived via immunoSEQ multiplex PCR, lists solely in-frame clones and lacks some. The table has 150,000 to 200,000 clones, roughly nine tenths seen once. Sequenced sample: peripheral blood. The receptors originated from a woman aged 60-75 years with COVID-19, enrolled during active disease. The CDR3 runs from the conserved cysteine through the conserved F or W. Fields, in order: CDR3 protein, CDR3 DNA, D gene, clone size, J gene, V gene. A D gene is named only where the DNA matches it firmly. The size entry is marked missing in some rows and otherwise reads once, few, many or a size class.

CDR3: CASSLGDGLSYGYTF; DNA: TGTGCCAGCTCACTAGGGGACGGACTATCCTATGGCTACACCTTC; D: -; size: few; J: TRBJ1-2; V: TRBV18
CDR3: CASSSPWEGRSYEQYF; DNA: TGTGCCAGCAGTTCCCCCTGGGAGGGGAGGTCCTACGAGCAGTACTTC; D: TRBD2; size: -; J: TRBJ2-7; V: TRBV28
CDR3: CASSQQGAAGYTF; DNA: TGTGCCAGCAGTCAACAGGGGGCGGCTGGCTACACCTTC; D: TRBD1; size: -; J: TRBJ1-2; V: TRBV3-1/TRBV3-2
CDR3: CASITSATTRWEQYF; DNA: TGTGCCAGCATAACTAGCGCCACTACCAGGTGGGAGCAGTACTTC; D: TRBD2; size: few; J: TRBJ2-7; V: TRBV6-5
CDR3: CASSSLEGSVNEQFF; DNA: TGTGCCAGTAGTTCATTGGAGGGATCGGTCAATGAGCAGTTCTTC; D: -; size: -; J: TRBJ2-1; V: TRBV19
CDR3: CASSTGQGYNQPQHF; DNA: TGTGCCAGCTCAACCGGACAGGGATACAATCAGCCCCAGCATTTT; D: TRBD1; size: -; J: TRBJ1-5; V: TRBV18
CDR3: CARFNRGPHSNQPQHF; DNA: TGTGCCAGGTTCAACAGGGGGCCACATAGCAATCAGCCCCAGCATTTT; D: TRBD1; size: few; J: TRBJ1-5; V: TRBV11-3
CDR3: CASSLDTSFRGNTIYF; DNA: TGTGCCAGCAGCCTCGACACCTCATTCCGCGGAAACACCATATATTTT; D: -; size: -; J: TRBJ1-3; V: TRBV7-2
CDR3: CASSTRRDYNEQFF; DNA: TGTGCCAGCAGTACACGGCGGGACTACAATGAGCAGTTCTTC; D: -; size: once; J: TRBJ2-1; V: TRBV2
CDR3: CASSPPGQKRAGELFF; DNA: TGTGCCAGCAGCCCGCCGGGACAGAAAAGGGCCGGGGAGCTGTTTTTT; D: TRBD1; size: -; J: TRBJ2-2; V: TRBV7-2
CDR3: CASRKAGSANVLTF; DNA: TGTGCCAGCAGAAAAGCAGGGTCGGCCAACGTCCTGACTTTC; D: -; size: -; J: TRBJ2-6; V: TRBV11-2
CDR3: CASSKSLAGPYNEQFF; DNA: TGTGCCAGCAGCAAATCACTAGCGGGGCCCTACAATGAGCAGTTCTTC; D: -; size: -; J: TRBJ2-1; V: TRBV21-1
CDR3: CASSQDLGPDEQYF; DNA: TGCGCCAGCAGCCAAGATCTTGGGCCGGACGAGCAGTACTTC; D: -; size: -; J: TRBJ2-7; V: TRBV4-3
CDR3: CASSLGTSVYNEQFF; DNA: TGTGCCAGCAGTCTCGGGACTAGCGTCTACAATGAGCAGTTCTTC; D: TRBD2; size: -; J: TRBJ2-1; V: TRBV2
CDR3: CASSIVGDLGSYEQYF; DNA: TGTGCCAGTAGTATAGTAGGAGATTTGGGCTCCTACGAGCAGTACTTC; D: -; size: few; J: TRBJ2-7; V: TRBV19
CDR3: CTSSPQQGLITGELFF; DNA: TGCACCAGCAGCCCTCAGCAGGGACTTATCACCGGGGAGCTGTTTTTT; D: -; size: -; J: TRBJ2-2; V: TRBV1
CDR3: CSASIGTLIPREQYF; DNA: TGCAGTGCTAGTATAGGGACTCTGATCCCACGCGAGCAGTACTTC; D: -; size: -; J: TRBJ2-7; V: TRBV20-1
CDR3: CSASRESYEQYF; DNA: TGCAGTGCCAGTCGGGAGTCCTACGAGCAGTACTTC; D: -; size: -; J: TRBJ2-7; V: TRBV20-1
CDR3: CASSQAGTGGQKSSPLHF; DNA: TGCGCCAGCAGCCAAGCCGGGACAGGGGGCCAAAAGTCCTCACCCCTCCACTTT; D: TRBD1; size: -; J: TRBJ1-6; V: TRBV4-1